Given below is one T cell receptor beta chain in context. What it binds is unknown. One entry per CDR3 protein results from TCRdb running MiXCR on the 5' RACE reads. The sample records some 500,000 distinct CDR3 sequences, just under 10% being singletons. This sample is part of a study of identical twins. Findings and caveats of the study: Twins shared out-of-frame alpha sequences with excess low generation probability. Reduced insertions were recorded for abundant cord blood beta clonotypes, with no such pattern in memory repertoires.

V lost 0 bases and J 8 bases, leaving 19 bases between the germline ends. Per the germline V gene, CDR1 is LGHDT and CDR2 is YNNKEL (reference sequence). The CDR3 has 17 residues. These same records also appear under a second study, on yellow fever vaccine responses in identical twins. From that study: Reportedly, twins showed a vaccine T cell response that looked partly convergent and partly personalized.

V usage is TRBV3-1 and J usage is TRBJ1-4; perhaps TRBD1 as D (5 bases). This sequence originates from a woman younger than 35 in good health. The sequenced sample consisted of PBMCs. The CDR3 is CASSQDLVSRQSEKLFF. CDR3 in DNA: TGTGCCAGCAGCCAAGACTTAGTTTCAAGACAGAGCGAAAAACTGTTTTTT. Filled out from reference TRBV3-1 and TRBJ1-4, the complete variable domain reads DTAVSQTPKYLVTQMGNDKSIKCEQNLGHDTMYWYKQDSKKFLKIMFSYNNKELIINETVPNRFSPKSPDKAHLNLHINSLELGDSAVYFCASSQDLVSRQSEKLFFGSGTQLSVL.